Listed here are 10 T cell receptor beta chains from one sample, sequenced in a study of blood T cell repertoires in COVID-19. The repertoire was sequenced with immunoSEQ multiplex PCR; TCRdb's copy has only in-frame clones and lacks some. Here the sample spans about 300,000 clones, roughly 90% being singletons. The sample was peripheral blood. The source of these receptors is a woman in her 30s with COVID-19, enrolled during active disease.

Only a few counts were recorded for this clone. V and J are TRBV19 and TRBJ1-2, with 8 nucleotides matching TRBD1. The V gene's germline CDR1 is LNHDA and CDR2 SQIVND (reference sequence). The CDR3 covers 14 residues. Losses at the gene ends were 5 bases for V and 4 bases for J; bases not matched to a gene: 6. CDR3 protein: CASSLVGQGYGYTF. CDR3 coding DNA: TGTGCCAGTAGTCTAGTCGGACAGGGCTATGGCTACACCTTC.

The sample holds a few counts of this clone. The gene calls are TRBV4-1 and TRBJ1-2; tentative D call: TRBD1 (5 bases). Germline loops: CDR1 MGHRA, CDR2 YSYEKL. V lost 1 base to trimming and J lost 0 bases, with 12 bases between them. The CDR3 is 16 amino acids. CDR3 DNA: TGCGCCAGCAGCCAAGGGGGACTGGGAGCTAACTATGGCTACACCTTC. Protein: CASSQGGLGANYGYTF.

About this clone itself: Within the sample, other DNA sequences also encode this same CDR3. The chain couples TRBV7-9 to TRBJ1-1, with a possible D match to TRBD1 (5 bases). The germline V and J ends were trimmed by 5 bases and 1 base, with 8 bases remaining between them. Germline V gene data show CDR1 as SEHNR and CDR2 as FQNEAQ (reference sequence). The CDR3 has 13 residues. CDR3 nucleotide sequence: TGTGCCAGCAGCCGCACAGGGAACACTGAAGCTTTCTTT. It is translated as CASSRTGNTEAFF.

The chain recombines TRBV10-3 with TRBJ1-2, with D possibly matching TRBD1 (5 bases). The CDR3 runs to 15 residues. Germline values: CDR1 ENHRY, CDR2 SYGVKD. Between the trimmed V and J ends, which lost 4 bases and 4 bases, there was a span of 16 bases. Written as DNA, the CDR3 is TGTGCCATCAGTGGGCCGACAGTGTCGCTCTATGGCTACACCTTC. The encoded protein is CAISGPTVSLYGYTF.

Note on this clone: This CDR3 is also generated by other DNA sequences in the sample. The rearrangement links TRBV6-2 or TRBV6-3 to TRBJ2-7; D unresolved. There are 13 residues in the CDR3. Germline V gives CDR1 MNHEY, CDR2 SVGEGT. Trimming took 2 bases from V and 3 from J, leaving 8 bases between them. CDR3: CASSYAGRYEQYF. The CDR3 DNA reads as TGTGCCAGCAGTTACGCAGGTCGCTACGAGCAGTACTTC.

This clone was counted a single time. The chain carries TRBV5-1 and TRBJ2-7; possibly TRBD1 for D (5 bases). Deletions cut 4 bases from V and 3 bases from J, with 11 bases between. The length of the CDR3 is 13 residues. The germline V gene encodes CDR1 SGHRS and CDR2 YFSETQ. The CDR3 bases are TGCGCCAGCAGCAAGGGGTACTTCTACGAGCAGTACTTC. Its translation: CASSKGYFYEQYF.

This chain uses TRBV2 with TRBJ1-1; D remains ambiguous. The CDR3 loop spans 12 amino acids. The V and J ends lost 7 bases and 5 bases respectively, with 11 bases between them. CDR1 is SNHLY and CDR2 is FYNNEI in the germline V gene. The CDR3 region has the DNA TGTGCCAGCACCGACCCGGGGACTGAAGCTTTCTTT. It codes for CASTDPGTEAFF.

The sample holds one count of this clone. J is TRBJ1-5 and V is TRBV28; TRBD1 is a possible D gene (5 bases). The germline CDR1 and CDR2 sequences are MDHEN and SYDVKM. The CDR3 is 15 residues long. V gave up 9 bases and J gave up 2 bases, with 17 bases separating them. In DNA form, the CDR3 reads TGTGCCAGTTATCCGGGAGGGGCCGGCAATCAGCCCCAGCATTTT. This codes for CASYPGGAGNQPQHF.

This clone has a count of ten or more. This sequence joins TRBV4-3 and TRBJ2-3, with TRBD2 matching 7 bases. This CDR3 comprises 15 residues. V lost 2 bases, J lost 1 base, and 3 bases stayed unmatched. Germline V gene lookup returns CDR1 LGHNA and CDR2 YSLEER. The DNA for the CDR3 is TGCGCCAGCAGCCAAACTAGCGACGGCACAGATACGCAGTATTTT. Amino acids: CASSQTSDGTDTQYF.

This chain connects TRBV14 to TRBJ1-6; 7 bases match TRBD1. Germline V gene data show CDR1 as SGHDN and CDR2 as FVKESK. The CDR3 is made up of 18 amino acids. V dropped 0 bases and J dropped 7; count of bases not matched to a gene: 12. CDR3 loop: CASSQEWWGGTANSPLHF. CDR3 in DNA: TGTGCCAGCAGCCAAGAATGGTGGGGCGGGACAGCAAATTCACCCCTCCACTTT.